This T cell receptor (beta chain) comes out of a study of T cell changes during pregnancy in multiple sclerosis. Method: immunoSEQ multiplex PCR; TCRdb's copy keeps in-frame clones and lacks some. The table includes about 130,000 clones, less than 97% detected once. Trimming removed 4 bases at V and 4 bases at J, with 14 bases between. Germline V gene data show CDR1 as MNHNS and CDR2 as SASEGT. This CDR3 is 15 amino acids long. The sample was peripheral blood, taken after pregnancy. This TCR was sampled from a female donor with multiple sclerosis, enrolled in a pregnancy study. The V and J genes are TRBV6-1 and TRBJ1-5, with TRBD1 as a possible D gene (6 bases). The CDR3 reads CASSAAQGQNQPQHF. Written as DNA, the CDR3 is TGTGCCAGCAGTGCGGCGCAGGGACAAAATCAGCCCCAGCATTTT.